This TCR beta chain was sequenced in a study of regulatory T cells in long-lasting Graves disease. Construction of the TCR beta libraries employed iRepertoire HTBI primers in conjunction with Arm-PCR of CDR3 regions. TCRdb reprocessed the multiplex PCR reads with MiXCR, giving one entry per CDR3 protein. The sample lists some 500,000 distinct CDR3 sequences, more than 15% seen once, with 25% in the top ten. The time point is: newly diagnosed GD, antithyroid drugs for less than 3 months. The TCR library was made from RNA extracted from PBMCs. The CDR3 loop spans 13 amino acids. Trimming left V 6 bases short and J 8 bases short, with 16 bases between. From germline, CDR1 is SNHLY and CDR2 FYNNEI. This clonotype showed up many times. The same data also contributed to another study, on T cells in Graves' hyperthyroidism and ophthalmopathy.

The rearrangement uses TRBV2 and TRBJ1-2; D remains unclear. This receptor was obtained from a woman aged 35-60 years with Graves disease. This sample comprised peripheral blood mononuclear cells (PBMCs), obtained at new diagnosis, from a patient treated with antithyroid drugs. CDR3 protein: CASRPTSPKGYTF. CDR3 nucleotides: TGTGCCAGCAGACCGACGTCCCCCAAGGGCTACACCTTC.